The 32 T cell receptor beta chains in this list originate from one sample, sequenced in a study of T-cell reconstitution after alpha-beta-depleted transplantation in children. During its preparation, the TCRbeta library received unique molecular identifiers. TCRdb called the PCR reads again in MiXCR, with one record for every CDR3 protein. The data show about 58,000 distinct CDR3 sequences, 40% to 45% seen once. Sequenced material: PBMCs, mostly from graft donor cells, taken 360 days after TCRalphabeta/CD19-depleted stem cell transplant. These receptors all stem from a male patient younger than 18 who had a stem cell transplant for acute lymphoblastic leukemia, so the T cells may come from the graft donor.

CDR3 protein: CASSPGTSYNEQFF. The DNA of the CDR3 is TGTGCCAGCAGTCCCGGGACTAGCTACAATGAGCAGTTCTTC. This chain links TRBV27 with TRBJ2-1; 8 bases map to TRBD2. Germline CDR1 reads MNHEY; CDR2 reads SMNVEV (reference sequence). CDR3 length: 14 amino acids. With 5 bases clipped from V and 3 bases from J, the junction kept 3 bases outside the gene matches.

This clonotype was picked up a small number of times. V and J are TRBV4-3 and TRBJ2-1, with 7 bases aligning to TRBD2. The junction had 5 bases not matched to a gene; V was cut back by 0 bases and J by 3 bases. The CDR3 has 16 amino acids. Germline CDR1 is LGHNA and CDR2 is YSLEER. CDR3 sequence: CASSQDLGGVYNEQFF. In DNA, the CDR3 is TGCGCCAGCAGCCAAGATCTTGGGGGGGTCTACAATGAGCAGTTCTTC.

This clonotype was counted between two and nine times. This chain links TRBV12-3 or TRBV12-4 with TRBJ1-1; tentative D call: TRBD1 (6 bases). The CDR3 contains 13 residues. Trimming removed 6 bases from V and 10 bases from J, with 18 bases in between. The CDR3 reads CASRSMGAETAFF. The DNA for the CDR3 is TGTGCCAGCAGGTCAATGGGGGCGGAAACAGCTTTCTTT.

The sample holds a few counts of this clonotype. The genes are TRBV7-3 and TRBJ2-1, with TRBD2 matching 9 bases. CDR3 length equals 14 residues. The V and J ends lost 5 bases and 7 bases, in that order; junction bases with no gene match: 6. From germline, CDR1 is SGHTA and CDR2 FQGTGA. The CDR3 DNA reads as TGTGCCAGCAGCCGCGGCGGGGGGGCTAATGAGCAGTTCTTC. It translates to CASSRGGGANEQFF.

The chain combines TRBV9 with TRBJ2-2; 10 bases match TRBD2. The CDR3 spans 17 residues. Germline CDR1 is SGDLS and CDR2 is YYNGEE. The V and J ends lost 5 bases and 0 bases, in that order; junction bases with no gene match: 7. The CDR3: CASSLAGVRANTGELFF. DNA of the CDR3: TGTGCCAGCAGTCTAGCGGGAGTGCGGGCGAACACCGGGGAGCTGTTTTTT.

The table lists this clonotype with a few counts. The CDR3 spells CASSSELLGYSYEQYF. The CDR3 DNA is TGTGCCAGCAGCTCCGAATTACTAGGGTACTCCTACGAGCAGTACTTC. The chain uses TRBV11-2 and TRBJ2-7, with a weak D call TRBD2 (5 bases). CDR1 SGHAT and CDR2 FQNNGV come from the germline V gene. With 4 bases removed from V and 0 bases from J, the gap between germline ends came to 16 bases. The CDR3 loop spans 16 amino acids.

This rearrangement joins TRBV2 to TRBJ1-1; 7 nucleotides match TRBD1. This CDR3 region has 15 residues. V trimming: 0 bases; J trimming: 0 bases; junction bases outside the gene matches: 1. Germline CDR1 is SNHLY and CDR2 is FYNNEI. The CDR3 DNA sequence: TGTGCCAGCAGTGAAGCAGGGGGCTTGAACACTGAAGCTTTCTTT. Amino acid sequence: CASSEAGGLNTEAFF.

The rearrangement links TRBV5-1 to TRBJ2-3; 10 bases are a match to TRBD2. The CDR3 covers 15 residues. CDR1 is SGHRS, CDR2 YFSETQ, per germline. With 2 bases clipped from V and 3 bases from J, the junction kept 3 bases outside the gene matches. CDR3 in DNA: TGCGCCAGCAGCTTAGCGGGGGGGTATACAGATACGCAGTATTTT. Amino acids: CASSLAGGYTDTQYF.

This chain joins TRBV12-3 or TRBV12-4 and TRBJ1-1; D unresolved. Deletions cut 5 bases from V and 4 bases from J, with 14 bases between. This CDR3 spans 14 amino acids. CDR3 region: CASSAAGRITEAFF. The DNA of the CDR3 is TGTGCCAGCAGTGCCGCGGGTAGGATCACTGAAGCTTTCTTT.

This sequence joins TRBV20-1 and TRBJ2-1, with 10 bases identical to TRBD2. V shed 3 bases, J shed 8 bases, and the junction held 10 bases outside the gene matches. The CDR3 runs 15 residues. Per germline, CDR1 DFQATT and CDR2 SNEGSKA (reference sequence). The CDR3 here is CSASPLLAGVHEQFF. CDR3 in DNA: TGCAGTGCTAGCCCCCTCCTAGCGGGAGTGCATGAGCAGTTCTTC.

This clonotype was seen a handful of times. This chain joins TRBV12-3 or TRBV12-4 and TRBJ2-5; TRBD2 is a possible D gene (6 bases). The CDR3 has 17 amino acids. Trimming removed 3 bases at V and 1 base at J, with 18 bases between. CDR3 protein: CASSFKAGIAVQETQYF. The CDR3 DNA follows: TGTGCCAGCAGTTTCAAAGCGGGCATTGCCGTCCAAGAGACCCAGTACTTC.

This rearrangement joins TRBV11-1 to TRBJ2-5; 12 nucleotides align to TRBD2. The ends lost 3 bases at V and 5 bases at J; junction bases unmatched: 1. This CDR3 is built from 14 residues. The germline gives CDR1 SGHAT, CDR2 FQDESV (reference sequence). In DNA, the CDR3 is TGTGCCAGCAGCTTCGGGACTAGCGGGGAGACCCAGTACTTC. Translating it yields CASSFGTSGETQYF. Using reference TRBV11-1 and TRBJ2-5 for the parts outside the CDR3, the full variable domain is EAEVAQSPRYKITEKSQAVAFWCDPISGHATLYWYRQILGQGPELLVQFQDESVVDDSQLPKDRFSAERLKGVDSTLKIQPAELGDSAMYLCASSFGTSGETQYFGPGTRLLVL.

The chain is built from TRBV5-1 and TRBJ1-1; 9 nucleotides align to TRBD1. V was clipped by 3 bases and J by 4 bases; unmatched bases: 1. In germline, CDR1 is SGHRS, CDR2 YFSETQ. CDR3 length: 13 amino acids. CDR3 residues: CASSWDRATEAFF. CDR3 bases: TGCGCCAGCAGCTGGGACAGGGCCACTGAAGCTTTCTTT.

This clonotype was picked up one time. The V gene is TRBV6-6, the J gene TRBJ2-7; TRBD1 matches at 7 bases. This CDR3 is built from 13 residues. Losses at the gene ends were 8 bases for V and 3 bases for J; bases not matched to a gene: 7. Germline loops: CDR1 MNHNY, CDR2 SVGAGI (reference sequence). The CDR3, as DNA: TGTGCCAGCGACAGGGATGACCGCTACGAGCAGTACTTC. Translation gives CASDRDDRYEQYF.

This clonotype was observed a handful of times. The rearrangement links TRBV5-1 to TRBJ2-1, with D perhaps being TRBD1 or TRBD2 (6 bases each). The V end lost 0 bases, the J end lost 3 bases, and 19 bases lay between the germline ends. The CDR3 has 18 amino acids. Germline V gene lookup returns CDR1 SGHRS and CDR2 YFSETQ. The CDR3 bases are TGCGCCAGCAGCTTGGCCCCCCGGGGGCCGGGGGTCTACAATGAGCAGTTCTTC. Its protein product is CASSLAPRGPGVYNEQFF.

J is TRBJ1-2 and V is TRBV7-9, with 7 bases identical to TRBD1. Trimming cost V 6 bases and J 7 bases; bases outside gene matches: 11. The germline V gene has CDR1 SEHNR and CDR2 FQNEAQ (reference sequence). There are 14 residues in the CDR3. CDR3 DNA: TGTGCCAGCAGGCCCAAGACAGGGTTAAGTGGCTACACCTTC. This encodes CASRPKTGLSGYTF. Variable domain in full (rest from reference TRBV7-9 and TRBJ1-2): DTGVSQNPRHKITKRGQNVTFRCDPISEHNRLYWYRQTLGQGPEFLTYFQNEAQLEKSRLLSDRFSAERPKGSFSTLEIQRTEQGDSAMYLCASRPKTGLSGYTFGSGTRLTVV.

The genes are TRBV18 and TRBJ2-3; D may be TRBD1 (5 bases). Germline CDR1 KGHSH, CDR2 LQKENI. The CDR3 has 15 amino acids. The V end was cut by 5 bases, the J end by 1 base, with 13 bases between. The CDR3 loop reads CASSSGLTGTDTQYF. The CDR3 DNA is TGTGCCAGCTCATCGGGCTTGACAGGCACAGATACGCAGTATTTT.

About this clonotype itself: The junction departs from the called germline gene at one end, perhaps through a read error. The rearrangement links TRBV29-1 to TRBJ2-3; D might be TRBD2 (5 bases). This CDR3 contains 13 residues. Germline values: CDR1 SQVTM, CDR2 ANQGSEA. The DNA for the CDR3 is TGCAGCGCTGAAGGAGGATCACAGTATACGCAGTATTTT. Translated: CSAEGGSQYTQYF.

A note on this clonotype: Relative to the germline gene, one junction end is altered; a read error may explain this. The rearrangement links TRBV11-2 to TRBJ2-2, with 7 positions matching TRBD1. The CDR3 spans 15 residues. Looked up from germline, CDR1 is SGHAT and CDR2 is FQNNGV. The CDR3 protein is CASSPRDRYTGDLFF. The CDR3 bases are TGTGCCAGCAGCCCCCGGGACAGATACACCGGGGATCTGTTTTTT.

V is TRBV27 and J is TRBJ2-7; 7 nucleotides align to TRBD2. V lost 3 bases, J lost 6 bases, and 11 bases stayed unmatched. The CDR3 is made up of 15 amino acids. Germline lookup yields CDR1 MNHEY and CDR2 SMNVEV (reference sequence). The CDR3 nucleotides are TGTGCCAGCAGTTTGATACGGGCTAGCGGCTTCGAGCAGTACTTC. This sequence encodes CASSLIRASGFEQYF.

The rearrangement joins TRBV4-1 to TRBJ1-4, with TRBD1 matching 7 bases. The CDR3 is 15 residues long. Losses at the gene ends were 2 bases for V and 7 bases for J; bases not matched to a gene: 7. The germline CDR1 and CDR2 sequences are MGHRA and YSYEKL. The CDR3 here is CASSQHRDSLEKLFF. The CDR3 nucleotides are TGCGCCAGCAGCCAACACCGGGACAGCCTTGAAAAACTGTTTTTT.

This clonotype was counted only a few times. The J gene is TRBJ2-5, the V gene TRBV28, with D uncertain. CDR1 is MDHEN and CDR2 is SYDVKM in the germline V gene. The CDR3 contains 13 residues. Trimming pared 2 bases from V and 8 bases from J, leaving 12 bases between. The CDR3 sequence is CASSLQSGQTQYF. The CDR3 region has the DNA TGTGCCAGCAGTTTACAGTCCGGCCAAACCCAGTACTTC.

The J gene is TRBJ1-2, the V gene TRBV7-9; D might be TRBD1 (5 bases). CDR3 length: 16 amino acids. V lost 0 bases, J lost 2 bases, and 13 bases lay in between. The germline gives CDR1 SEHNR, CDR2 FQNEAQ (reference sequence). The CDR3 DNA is TGTGCCAGCAGCTTAGCGTTCCGGGGGAGCAACTATGGCTACACCTTC. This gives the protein CASSLAFRGSNYGYTF.

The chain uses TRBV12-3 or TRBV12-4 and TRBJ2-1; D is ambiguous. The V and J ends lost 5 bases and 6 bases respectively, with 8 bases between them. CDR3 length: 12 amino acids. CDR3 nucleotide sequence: TGTGCCAGCAGTATTGGAACCAATGAGCAGTTCTTC. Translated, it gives CASSIGTNEQFF.

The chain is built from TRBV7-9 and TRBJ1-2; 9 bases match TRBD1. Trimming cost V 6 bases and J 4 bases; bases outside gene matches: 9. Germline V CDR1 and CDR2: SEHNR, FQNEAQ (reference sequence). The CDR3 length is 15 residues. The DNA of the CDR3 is TGTGCCAGCAGACTAACAGGGGGCCCCTCCTATGGCTACACCTTC. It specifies CASRLTGGPSYGYTF.

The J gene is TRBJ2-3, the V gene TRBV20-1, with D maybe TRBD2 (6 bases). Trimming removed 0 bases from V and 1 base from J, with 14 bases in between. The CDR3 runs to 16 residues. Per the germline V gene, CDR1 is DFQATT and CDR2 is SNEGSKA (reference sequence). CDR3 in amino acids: CSARELIQRGTDTQYF. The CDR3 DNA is TGCAGTGCTAGAGAGTTAATCCAGCGGGGCACAGATACGCAGTATTTT.

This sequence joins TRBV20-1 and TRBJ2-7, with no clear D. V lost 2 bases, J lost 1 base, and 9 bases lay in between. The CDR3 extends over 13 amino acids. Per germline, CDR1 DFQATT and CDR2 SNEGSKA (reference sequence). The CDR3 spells CSARQVPSYEQYF. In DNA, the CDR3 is TGCAGTGCTAGACAGGTCCCATCCTACGAGCAGTACTTC.

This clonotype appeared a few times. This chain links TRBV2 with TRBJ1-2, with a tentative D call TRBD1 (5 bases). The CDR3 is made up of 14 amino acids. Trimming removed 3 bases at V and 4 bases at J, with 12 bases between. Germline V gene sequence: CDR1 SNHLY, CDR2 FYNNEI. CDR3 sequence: CASSEETGSYGYTF. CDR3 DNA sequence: TGTGCCAGCAGTGAGGAAACAGGATCCTATGGCTACACCTTC.

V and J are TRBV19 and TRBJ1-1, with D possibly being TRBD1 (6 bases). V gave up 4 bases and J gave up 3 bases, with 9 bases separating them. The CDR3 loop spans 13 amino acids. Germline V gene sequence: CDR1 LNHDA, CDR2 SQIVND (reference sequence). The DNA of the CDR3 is TGTGCCAGTAGTAGGACAGCCCACACTGAAGCTTTCTTT. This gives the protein CASSRTAHTEAFF.

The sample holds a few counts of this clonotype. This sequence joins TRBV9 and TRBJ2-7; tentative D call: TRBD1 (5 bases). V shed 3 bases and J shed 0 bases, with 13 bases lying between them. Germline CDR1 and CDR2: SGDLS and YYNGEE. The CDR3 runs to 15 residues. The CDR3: CASSATPGPSYEQYF. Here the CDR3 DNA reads TGTGCCAGCAGCGCGACCCCAGGGCCCTCCTACGAGCAGTACTTC.

The CDR3 bases are TGTGCCAGCAGCTTAGGTTACTCTAGCGGAGTCTCCTACGAGCAGTACTTC. Translation: CASSLGYSSGVSYEQYF. V usage is TRBV7-8 and J usage is TRBJ2-7; 7 bases are shared with TRBD2. The germline gives CDR1 SGHVS, CDR2 FQNEAQ. CDR3 length: 17 residues. The junction had 9 bases not matched to a gene; V was cut back by 1 base and J by 0 bases.

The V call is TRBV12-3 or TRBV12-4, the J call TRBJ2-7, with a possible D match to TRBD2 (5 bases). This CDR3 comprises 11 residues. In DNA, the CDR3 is TGTGCTTCCGGGATCTTCTACGAGCAGTACTTC. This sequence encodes CASGIFYEQYF.